The entry below gives a single T cell receptor beta chain sequence along with its context. Its antigen is as yet unknown. The entry originates in a study of cytomegalovirus exposure and HLA in healthy donors. Study observations and caveats: HLA-A and HLA-B allele assignments for most subjects were reportedly predicted accurately using TCR beta sequences. In all likelihood, a cluster of highly shared sequence variants was a sequencing artifact. Cytomegalovirus association was assigned to about 150 TCR beta chains.

CDR1 SGHNT and CDR2 YENEEA come from the germline V gene. With V trimmed by 6 bases and J by 4 bases, 8 bases remained unmatched. The CDR3 loop spans 15 amino acids. Vbeta (60) and Jbeta (13) primers were used in the PCR. Assay: immunoSEQ multiplex PCR; the TCRdb copy retains only in-frame clones and omits some. The sample consists of roughly 100,000 clones, over 65% of them appearing once. The sequenced sample was PBMCs. This chain joins TRBV11-3 and TRBJ2-3, with 9 bases matching TRBD1. The TCR sequence derives from a man between 40 and 49 years old in good health and CMV-seropositive. The CDR3 bases are TGTGCCAGCAGACCTCCCGACAGGGGGGCAGATACGCAGTATTTT. It is translated as CASRPPDRGADTQYF.